The 11 T cell receptor beta chains below come from one sample, sequenced in a study of T-cell memory formation after mild COVID-19. TCRdb redid the calling of the 5' RACE reads with MiXCR, one entry per CDR3 protein. The sample consists of about half a million distinct CDR3 sequences, approximately 18% of them appearing once. The source material was PBMCs or a T cell subset sorted from them (not recorded which). These receptor sequences come from an adult woman who had mild COVID-19 (a few samples of this study predate the infection). Cell type and time point are not known.

The J gene is TRBJ2-5, the V gene TRBV7-2, with 7 nucleotides matching TRBD2. CDR3 length: 17 amino acids. Germline CDR1 SGHTA, CDR2 FQGNSA. The J segment lost 5 bases and the V segment lost 8 bases, leaving 20 bases of the junction unmatched. The CDR3 loop is CASGAPEGGITWETQYF. In DNA form, the CDR3 reads TGTGCCAGCGGCGCCCCGGAGGGAGGGATAACTTGGGAGACCCAGTACTTC. The full variable domain, completed using reference TRBV7-2 and TRBJ2-5, is GAGVSQSPSNKVTEKGKDVELRCDPISGHTALYWYRQSLGQGLEFLIYFQGNSAPDKSGLPSDRFSAERTGGSVSTLTIQRTQQEDSAVYLCASGAPEGGITWETQYFGPGTRLLVL.

The J gene is TRBJ2-7, the V gene TRBV7-9, with 9 nucleotides matching TRBD1. Losses at the gene ends were 1 base for V and 5 bases for J; bases not matched to a gene: 3. This CDR3 is 14 amino acids long. Germline-derived CDR1 and CDR2 are SEHNR and FQNEAQ (reference sequence). The CDR3 bases are TGTGCCAGCAGCTTAGAAAGGGACAGGGACGAGCAGTACTTC. Translation: CASSLERDRDEQYF.

This chain connects TRBV19 to TRBJ1-2; unclear D gene. The germline gives CDR1 LNHDA, CDR2 SQIVND (reference sequence). This CDR3 has 14 residues. V lost 6 bases and J 4 bases, leaving 15 bases between the germline ends. CDR3 sequence: CASREGWNTYGYTF. The CDR3 nucleotides read TGTGCCAGTAGAGAAGGGTGGAACACCTATGGCTACACCTTC.

In its sample, this clonotype was seen many times. The V gene is TRBV6-5, the J gene TRBJ2-7; D gene uncertain. The CDR3 contains 12 residues. Germline V CDR1 and CDR2: MNHEY, SVGAGI. The ends were cut back, 4 bases at V and 3 bases at J, with 7 bases in the middle. The CDR3 DNA follows: TGTGCCAGCAGTTCCCTCAACTACGAGCAGTACTTC. Encoded protein: CASSSLNYEQYF.

The rearrangement joins TRBV19 to TRBJ1-1; 8 bases are a match to TRBD1. The germline CDR1 and CDR2 sequences are LNHDA and SQIVND (reference sequence). The CDR3 sequence is 12 residues long. Trimming at V came to 5 bases and at J to 11 bases, leaving 7 bases not matched to a gene. CDR3 protein: CASSQGAQRAFF. CDR3 bases: TGTGCCAGTAGTCAGGGGGCGCAGAGGGCTTTCTTT.

This clonotype occurred many times. The chain uses TRBV7-9 and TRBJ1-4; D remains unclear. CDR3 length: 15 residues. Deletions cut 1 base from V and 7 bases from J, with 13 bases between. The germline gives CDR1 SEHNR, CDR2 FQNEAQ (reference sequence). CDR3 DNA sequence: TGTGCCAGCAGCTTAGGCGATCTGAGTGGTGAAAAACTGTTTTTT. This codes for CASSLGDLSGEKLFF.

This clonotype was counted between two and nine times. The chain is built from TRBV7-2 and TRBJ2-1, with 12 bases matching TRBD2. The CDR3 sequence is 15 residues long. CDR1 SGHTA and CDR2 FQGNSA come from the germline V gene. V was clipped by 4 bases and J by 7 bases; unmatched bases: 5. The CDR3: CASSYSSGGANEQFF. CDR3 bases: TGTGCCAGCAGCTACTCTAGCGGGGGGGCAAATGAGCAGTTCTTC.

This clonotype was observed a handful of times. V and J are TRBV4-1 and TRBJ1-4, with 9 positions matching TRBD1. Germline CDR1 and CDR2: MGHRA and YSYEKL. V was clipped by 4 bases and J by 10 bases; unmatched bases: 13. The CDR3 covers 16 residues. The CDR3 region is CASSPGTGTGKVKLFF. In DNA, the CDR3 is TGCGCCAGCAGCCCGGGGACCGGGACAGGGAAGGTAAAACTGTTTTTT.

This clonotype was recorded many times. The rearrangement links TRBV20-1 to TRBJ2-2; D perhaps matches TRBD2 (6 bases). Germline-derived CDR1 and CDR2 are DFQATT and SNEGSKA (reference sequence). This CDR3 comprises 14 residues. Trimming took off 3 bases at V and 0 bases at J, with 8 bases between the two ends. CDR3 coding DNA: TGCAGTGCTAGCGGAGGGACGAACACCGGGGAGCTGTTTTTT. This encodes CSASGGTNTGELFF.

This chain links TRBV5-6 with TRBJ1-2, with D maybe TRBD1 (5 bases). The CDR3 length is 15 residues. The germline CDR1 and CDR2 sequences are SGHDT and YYEEEE. V was trimmed by 5 bases and J by 3 bases, leaving 17 bases between them. CDR3: CASSRLVGADYGYTF. CDR3 nucleotides: TGTGCCAGCAGTCGCTTGGTAGGGGCGGACTATGGCTACACCTTC.

This clonotype was observed a handful of times. The DNA of the CDR3 is TGTGCCAGCAGCTTGGGACAGGGTCTTCCTGAAGCTTTCTTT. Translation: CASSLGQGLPEAFF. This sequence joins TRBV7-9 and TRBJ1-1, with 9 positions matching TRBD1. Per the germline V gene, CDR1 is SEHNR and CDR2 is FQNEAQ (reference sequence). Germline trimming cut 3 bases from V and 6 bases from J; bases unmatched to any gene: 5. The CDR3 loop spans 14 amino acids.